This T cell receptor beta chain was captured in a study of shared clonotypes between healthy human individuals. Of note for this clone: Its antigen remains unknown.

General study points: Rarefaction indicated that sorted-subset sequencing remained incomplete although depth was large.

Per germline, CDR1 SGHRS and CDR2 YFSETQ. The CDR3 is 15 amino acids. The V gene lost 4 bases and the J gene lost 0 bases, with 13 bases spanning the gap. Clones were sequenced by immunoSEQ multiplex PCR, and TCRdb holds only the in-frame ones, with some missing. The data show 2.5 million or so clones, roughly nine tenths seen once. The rearrangement links TRBV5-1 to TRBJ1-1; unclear D gene. This sequence originates from a man aged 18 to 29 in good health. Material for sequencing was naive CD4+ T cells sorted from blood. Subset: CD45RA+ positively selected. CDR3 nucleotides: TGCGCCAGCAGCCCCGACGGTTGGTTGAACACTGAAGCTTTCTTT. Residues: CASSPDGWLNTEAFF.